This T cell receptor beta chain was obtained from a study of graft-versus-host responses after intestinal transplantation. The table came from immunoSEQ multiplex PCR; TCRdb's copy has only in-frame clones and leaves some out. The sample comprises about 61,000 clones, 90% to 95% of which are singletons, and about 0.4% rests with the top ten. The CDR3 has 15 amino acids. The ends were cut back, 0 bases at V and 2 bases at J, with 11 bases in the middle. Germline CDR1 is SGHKS and CDR2 is YYEKEE (reference sequence). As regards this clone: Its target is unknown.

Sample: unstimulated CD4+ T cells sorted from spleen or lymph node cells, taken before transplant. This chain joins TRBV5-5 and TRBJ1-2, with D hard to call. The source is a human donor who was the organ donor for an intestinal transplant. The CDR3 reads CASSLAFNGNYGYTF. In DNA, the CDR3 is TGTGCCAGCAGCTTGGCCTTTAACGGGAACTATGGCTACACCTTC. The variable domain in full, with the rest retrieved from reference TRBV5-5 and TRBJ1-2, is DAGVTQSPTHLIKTRGQQVTLRCSPISGHKSVSWYQQVLGQGPQFIFQYYEKEERGRGNFPDRFSARQFPNYSSELNVNALLLGDSALYLCASSLAFNGNYGYTFGSGTRLTVV.